Following are 10 T cell receptor beta chains from one sample sequenced in a study of cytomegalovirus exposure and HLA in healthy donors. Some clones are missing from TCRdb's copy, which holds only in-frame ones; the method was immunoSEQ multiplex PCR. The profile covers about 150,000 clones, with roughly 87% appearing a single time and 4.5% taken by the ten largest. What was sequenced was PBMCs. The source of these receptors is a man between 18 and 29 years old in good health and CMV-seropositive.

The genes are TRBV19 and TRBJ1-1, with D possibly TRBD1 on 6 matching bases. This CDR3 comprises 13 residues. Trimming left V 5 bases short and J 4 bases short, with 11 bases between. Germline assignment: CDR1 LNHDA and CDR2 SQIVND (reference sequence). The CDR3 DNA reads TGTGCCAGTAGTTTGGACAGAGGCACTGAAGCTTTCTTT. Translating gives CASSLDRGTEAFF. Looking up the rest from reference TRBV19 and TRBJ1-1 gives the full variable domain: DGGITQSPKYLFRKEGQNVTLSCEQNLNHDAMYWYRQDPGQGLRLIYYSQIVNDFQKGDIAEGYSVSREKKESFPLTVTSAQKNPTAFYLCASSLDRGTEAFFGQGTRLTVV.

This chain uses TRBV13 with TRBJ2-7; a possible D gene is TRBD2 (5 bases). From germline, CDR1 is PRHDT and CDR2 FYEKMQ (reference sequence). The V end was cut by 1 base, the J end by 3 bases, with 13 bases between. CDR3 length equals 15 residues. The CDR3 DNA sequence: TGTGCCAGCAGCTTAGCAACCAGCGGCGACTACGAGCAGTACTTC. Residues: CASSLATSGDYEQYF.

V usage is TRBV2 and J usage is TRBJ1-3, with D possibly TRBD1 on 6 matching bases. CDR3 size: 15 residues. CDR1 is SNHLY, CDR2 FYNNEI, per germline. Trimming took off 2 bases at V and 7 bases at J, with 15 bases between the two ends. The CDR3 DNA reads as TGTGCCAGCAGTGAATTCTTCAAGGGGGGGAACACCATATATTTT. Amino acid sequence: CASSEFFKGGNTIYF.

J is TRBJ2-6 and V is TRBV25-1; the match to TRBD1 covers 8 bases. The CDR3 is 18 residues long. Germline V lookup: CDR1 MGHDK, CDR2 SYGVNS. After removal of 4 bases from V and 0 bases from J, the junction contained 8 bases not matched to a gene. CDR3 loop: CASSGRQGKASGANVLTF. The CDR3 DNA follows: TGTGCCAGCAGTGGCCGACAGGGGAAAGCCTCTGGGGCCAACGTCCTGACTTTC.

The V gene is TRBV18, the J gene TRBJ1-1; D is undetermined. Per germline, CDR1 KGHSH and CDR2 LQKENI. This CDR3 has 15 amino acids. V gave up 2 bases and J gave up 1 base, with 11 bases separating them. The CDR3 protein is CASSPARRGNTEAFF. The CDR3 coding sequence is TGTGCCAGCTCACCAGCAAGGAGAGGGAACACTGAAGCTTTCTTT.

J is TRBJ2-2 and V is TRBV10-1; no reliable D call. Trimming took off 3 bases at V and 0 bases at J, with 5 bases between the two ends. Germline CDR1 reads WNHNN; CDR2 reads SYGVQD (reference sequence). The CDR3 extends over 14 amino acids. DNA for the CDR3: TGCGCCAGCAGTGAAACTGCGAACACCGGGGAGCTGTTTTTT. It specifies CASSETANTGELFF.

The chain couples TRBV10-3 to TRBJ2-7, with D maybe TRBD1 (5 bases). Germline CDR1 is ENHRY and CDR2 is SYGVKD. CDR3 length equals 11 residues. Trimming shortened V by 7 bases and J by 2 bases, and 6 bases separated the two germline ends. The CDR3 bases are TGTGCCATCACAGGGACCTACGAGCAGTACTTC. This translates into CAITGTYEQYF.

The chain couples TRBV30 to TRBJ2-7; 7 bases map to TRBD1. Germline loops: CDR1 GTSNPN, CDR2 SVGIG (reference sequence). This CDR3 spans 15 amino acids. The ends lost 7 bases at V and 2 bases at J; junction bases unmatched: 14. The CDR3 region has the DNA TGTGCCTCGCTTGGGCGGACAGGTAGAGCCTACGAGCAGTACTTC. Protein sequence: CASLGRTGRAYEQYF.

V and J are TRBV21-1 and TRBJ1-2. TRBV21-1 is termed a pseudogene. The CDR3 is 12 residues long. CDR3: CASNSKEAGYTF. The CDR3 nucleotides are TGTGCCAGCAATTCTAAGGAGGCTGGCTACACCTTC.

V gene TRBV27 combines with J gene TRBJ1-2; 7 nucleotides agree with TRBD1. J gave up 5 bases and V 5 bases, and 5 bases lay outside the gene matches. In germline, CDR1 is MNHEY, CDR2 SMNVEV (reference sequence). The CDR3 extends over 13 amino acids. The CDR3 DNA is TGTGCCAGCAGTCGGACAGGTTTTTATGGCTACACCTTC. Protein product: CASSRTGFYGYTF.